The entry below gives a single T cell receptor (beta chain) sequence along with its context. The data originate from a study of sequential checkpoint blockade in melanoma. Study information: First-line arms were nivolumab then ipilimumab, or the reverse, randomized 1:1. Each arm's sequence ended with maintenance nivolumab.

The repertoire was sequenced with immunoSEQ multiplex PCR; TCRdb's copy has only in-frame clones and lacks some. The sample yields about 27,000 clones, roughly 80% seen once. Germline V lookup: CDR1 SGDLS, CDR2 YYNGEE. Trimming took 4 bases from V and 0 from J; bases not matched to a gene: 4. The CDR3 totals 15 residues. Treatment denoted: randomized to nivolumab then ipilimumab (arm A) or the reverse (arm B). This material consisted of CD8+ T cells sorted from blood (inferred from file names), taken from a patient given nivolumab and ipilimumab in sequence. This sequence was found in a human donor with melanoma. The chain is built from TRBV9 and TRBJ2-7; TRBD1 aligns across 10 bases. The CDR3 DNA is TGTGCCAGCAGCCCACGGACAGGGGGCTCCTACGAGCAGTACTTC. Amino acids: CASSPRTGGSYEQYF. The full variable domain, rest sourced from reference TRBV9 and TRBJ2-7, is DSGVTQTPKHLITATGQRVTLRCSPRSGDLSVYWYQQSLDQGLQFLIQYYNGEERAKGNILERFSAQQFPDLHSELNLSSLELGDSALYFCASSPRTGGSYEQYFGPGTRLTVT.